The rows below give T cell receptor beta chains drawn from one sample of a study of CD8 T cells in ankylosing spondylitis. TCRdb reprocessed the 5' RACE reads with MiXCR, giving one entry per CDR3 protein. The sample comprises almost 400,000 distinct CDR3 sequences, 20% to 25% of which are singletons, and about 16% rests with the top ten. Sequenced input: blood, either unsorted or a sorted T cell fraction (not recorded which). These TCRs come from a male donor with ankylosing spondylitis. CDR3s include the opening cysteine and the closing phenylalanine or tryptophan. The D gene is left open where the match is weak. Clone sizes are given selectively: once, few, many, or a class where the clone is expanded.

d_call,v_call,j_call,clone_size,cdr3_nt,cdr3_aa
-,TRBV6-1,TRBJ2-7,-,TGTGCCAGCAGCCTCGGGCGGGCGGAATACGAGCAGTACTTC,CASSLGRAEYEQYF
TRBD2,TRBV5-1,TRBJ2-3,-,TGCGCCAGCAGCAACGGACTAGTAGTCCCAGATACGCAGTATTTT,CASSNGLVVPDTQYF
-,TRBV28,TRBJ1-6,-,TGTGCCAGCAGTTTACTAGGAGAGGCGAATTCACCCCTCCACTTT,CASSLLGEANSPLHF
-,TRBV29-1,TRBJ1-4,-,TGCAGCGCAGGTGGGGGCGGAGATGAAAAACTGTTTTTT,CSAGGGGDEKLFF
TRBD1,TRBV2,TRBJ2-7,-,TGTGCCAGCCGAAGGACAGGGTGGGGGTACGAGCAGTACTTC,CASRRTGWGYEQYF
TRBD1,TRBV20-1,TRBJ2-7,few,TGCAGTGCTAATCCGGCCACAGGGGGCTCTTACGAGCAGTACTTC,CSANPATGGSYEQYF
-,TRBV5-1,TRBJ1-1,many,TGCGCCAGCAGCGTCCGGGACACGGGATTCACTGAAGCTTTCTTT,CASSVRDTGFTEAFF
-,TRBV5-1,TRBJ1-3,-,TGCGCCAGCAGCCCTATGCAGGGGTCTGGAAACACCATATATTTT,CASSPMQGSGNTIYF
-,TRBV24-1,TRBJ2-1,-,TGTGCCACCAGTGACCCTTCCAGGGGGTCGAGGAGGGAGCTCTACAATGAGCAGTTCTTC,CATSDPSRGSRRELYNEQFF
TRBD1,TRBV5-5,TRBJ2-1,-,TGTGCCGGCTCGACAGGGACGTACAATGAGCAGTTCTTC,CAGSTGTYNEQFF
-,TRBV5-1,TRBJ1-2,few,TGCGCCAGCAGCCCCGGGTCAGGGGACTATGGCTACACCTTC,CASSPGSGDYGYTF
-,TRBV19,TRBJ1-1,-,TGTGCCAGTAAAGTCAAGATAAACACTGAAGCTTTCTTT,CASKVKINTEAFF
-,TRBV20-1,TRBJ1-1,-,TGCCGACCCGGCCACCGGCGGAACACTGAAGCTTTCTTT,CRPGHRRNTEAFF
TRBD1,TRBV4-1,TRBJ2-7,few,TGCGCCAGCAAACTTTGGATGACAGGGGATAGCTACGAGCAGTACTTC,CASKLWMTGDSYEQYF
-,TRBV28,TRBJ2-7,few,TGTGCCAGCAGTTTCATAGGGTCTGCGTACGAGCAGTACTTC,CASSFIGSAYEQYF
-,TRBV15,TRBJ1-4,-,TGTGCCACCAGCAGAGATCCAGGGAGCGAAGAAAAACTGTTTTTT,CATSRDPGSEEKLFF
-,TRBV5-5,TRBJ1-6,few,TGTGCCAGCAGCTTGGGGACAGTAGGTGTTTCACCCCTCCACTTT,CASSLGTVGVSPLHF
TRBD1,TRBV6-2/TRBV6-3,TRBJ2-1,-,TGTGCCAGCAGATCAGGGACAGGAGTAGCCGGTGAGCAGTTCTTC,CASRSGTGVAGEQFF
-,TRBV20-1,TRBJ2-7,many,TGCAGTGCTAGTGGCGGAAGCTACGAGCAGTACTTC,CSASGGSYEQYF
TRBD1,TRBV12-3/TRBV12-4,TRBJ1-5,-,TGTGCCAGCAGTAGACAGGGGGCGGGCAATCAGCCCCAGCATTTT,CASSRQGAGNQPQHF
-,TRBV3-1,TRBJ2-7,-,TGTGCCAGCAGCCAAAGGGGGTCGAGCTCCTACGAGCAGTACTTC,CASSQRGSSSYEQYF
-,TRBV18,TRBJ2-7,-,TGTGCCAGCTCACCCTTCCCAGAGTCCTACGAGCAGTACTTC,CASSPFPESYEQYF
-,TRBV20-1,TRBJ2-5,few,TGCAGTGCTAGCAGGATCCAAGAGACCCAGTACTTC,CSASRIQETQYF
-,TRBV10-3,TRBJ1-2,-,TGTGCCATCAAGAACGTCGGGCATGGCTACACCTTC,CAIKNVGHGYTF
-,TRBV10-2,TRBJ2-1,-,TGCGCCAGCAGTTCGACCGATACCGCGCAGTTCTTC,CASSSTDTAQFF
-,TRBV4-1,TRBJ2-7,few,TGCGCCAGCAGCCTCGGGATTTCATACGAGCAGTACTTC,CASSLGISYEQYF
TRBD2,TRBV20-1,TRBJ2-1,-,TGCAGTGCTAGAGAGACTAGCGGGAGGAATGAGCAGTTCTTC,CSARETSGRNEQFF
-,TRBV7-9,TRBJ2-1,-,TGTGCCAGCAGAAGGGACCAGTCCTACAATGAGCAGTTCTTC,CASRRDQSYNEQFF
-,TRBV25-1,TRBJ1-1,-,TGTGCCAGCAGGGTATCATCTTACACTGAAGCTTTCTTT,CASRVSSYTEAFF
-,TRBV20-1,TRBJ2-7,few,TGCAGTGCTGGCGCCCCGACTAGTGCCTACGAGCAGTACTTC,CSAGAPTSAYEQYF
-,TRBV18,TRBJ1-2,-,TGTGCCAGCTCACCAGAAGGCAGGAGCTTCTATGGCTACACCTTC,CASSPEGRSFYGYTF
-,TRBV19,TRBJ2-1,few,TGTGCCAGTAGTATCCCAACTCCGAGCTCCTACAATGAGCAGTTCTTC,CASSIPTPSSYNEQFF
-,TRBV6-5,TRBJ2-1,-,TGTGCCAGCAGTTACTCGATCGGTTACAATGAGCAGTTCTTC,CASSYSIGYNEQFF
-,TRBV5-1,TRBJ1-2,once,TGCGCCAGCAGCCCTGGACAGTCTAACTATGGCTACACCTTC,CASSPGQSNYGYTF
-,TRBV24-1,TRBJ2-6,few,TGTGCCACCAGTAACTCTGGGGCCAACGTCCTGACTTTC,CATSNSGANVLTF
TRBD1,TRBV5-6,TRBJ2-3,few,TGTGCCAGCAGGGTGAGGCTACTAGGGACAGGGGCTAGAGATACGCAGTATTTT,CASRVRLLGTGARDTQYF
-,TRBV18,TRBJ1-3,-,TGTGCCAGCTCTCTACAGGGATGGGCTCTCGGAAACACCATATATTTT,CASSLQGWALGNTIYF
-,TRBV30,TRBJ2-3,-,TGTGCCTGGAGAGGCTCTTTTTTCGCAGATACGCAGTATTTT,CAWRGSFFADTQYF
-,TRBV12-3/TRBV12-4,TRBJ1-2,-,TGTGCCAGCAGTTTAGACACCTTAATGCTCTATGGCTACACCTTC,CASSLDTLMLYGYTF
TRBD1,TRBV7-2,TRBJ2-1,few,TGTGCCAGCAGCTTAGGGCCAGGGGGCTACAATGAGCAGTTCTTC,CASSLGPGGYNEQFF
-,TRBV12-3/TRBV12-4,TRBJ2-2,once,TGTGCCAGCAGTTTTATCCGAGCCGGGGAGCTGTTTTTT,CASSFIRAGELFF
TRBD2,TRBV28,TRBJ2-3,-,TGTGCCAGCAGTTCAGAGCGGGAGGTTGCAGATACGCAGTATTTT,CASSSEREVADTQYF
TRBD2,TRBV5-6,TRBJ2-1,-,TGTGCCAGCAGCTCCCTACTTCGGCTAGCGGGAGGCAATGAGCAGTTCTTC,CASSSLLRLAGGNEQFF
TRBD2,TRBV6-1,TRBJ2-7,few,TGTGCCACGGCCTGGAATATCCTAGCGGGATCGTACGAGCAGTACTTC,CATAWNILAGSYEQYF
-,TRBV4-3,TRBJ1-1,few,TGCGCCAGCAGCCAGGAATACTCGAACACTGAAGCTTTCTTT,CASSQEYSNTEAFF
TRBD1,TRBV27,TRBJ2-1,-,TGTGCCAGCACCTTGGACAGGGTTAACAATGAGCAGTTCTTC,CASTLDRVNNEQFF
TRBD1,TRBV20-1,TRBJ2-1,-,TGCAGTGCCATCGTAGGGGGCGATGAGCAGTTCTTC,CSAIVGGDEQFF
-,TRBV12-5,TRBJ2-5,few,TGTGCTAGTGGTTTGGGCCCCCGGGGAGAGACCCAGTACTTC,CASGLGPRGETQYF
TRBD2,TRBV7-2,TRBJ2-7,few,TGTGCCACCAAACTAGCGGGAGGGCTGGACGAGCAGTACTTC,CATKLAGGLDEQYF
-,TRBV12-3/TRBV12-4,TRBJ1-3,few,TGTGCCAGCAGTTTGAGGGCCCAGAGCTTAAACACCATATATTTT,CASSLRAQSLNTIYF
-,TRBV6-6,TRBJ1-5,few,TGTGCCAGCAGTTACCCCATGCAGCCCCAGCATTTT,CASSYPMQPQHF
-,TRBV10-3,TRBJ1-2,-,TGTGCCATCAGTGAGTTCCGGACGGAGGGAAGGGACTATGGCTACACCTTC,CAISEFRTEGRDYGYTF
-,TRBV12-3/TRBV12-4,TRBJ2-7,-,TGTGCCAGCAGTTTACAATCGCGGGGAAGCTACGAGCAGTACTTC,CASSLQSRGSYEQYF
TRBD2,TRBV7-9,TRBJ2-7,few,TGTGCCAGCAGCCGCACTAGCGCCTCCTACGAGCAGTACTTC,CASSRTSASYEQYF
-,TRBV10-3,TRBJ2-2,-,TGTGCCATCAGTGAGGAGATGAACACCGGGGAGCTGTTTTTT,CAISEEMNTGELFF
-,TRBV20-1,TRBJ1-1,few,TGCAGTGCCAGATCGAGCATTCGGACAGTCGCTGAAGCTTTCTTT,CSARSSIRTVAEAFF
-,TRBV20-1,TRBJ2-7,many,TGCAGTGCTAGAGAGGGGCTCCCTGGGAACGAGCAGTACTTC,CSAREGLPGNEQYF
TRBD1,TRBV19,TRBJ1-5,-,TGTGCCACCAGTGGGACAGGGGGCTATCAGCCCCAGCATTTT,CATSGTGGYQPQHF
-,TRBV24-1,TRBJ2-3,few,TGTGCCACCAGTGAGGCGGGCACAGATACGCAGTATTTT,CATSEAGTDTQYF